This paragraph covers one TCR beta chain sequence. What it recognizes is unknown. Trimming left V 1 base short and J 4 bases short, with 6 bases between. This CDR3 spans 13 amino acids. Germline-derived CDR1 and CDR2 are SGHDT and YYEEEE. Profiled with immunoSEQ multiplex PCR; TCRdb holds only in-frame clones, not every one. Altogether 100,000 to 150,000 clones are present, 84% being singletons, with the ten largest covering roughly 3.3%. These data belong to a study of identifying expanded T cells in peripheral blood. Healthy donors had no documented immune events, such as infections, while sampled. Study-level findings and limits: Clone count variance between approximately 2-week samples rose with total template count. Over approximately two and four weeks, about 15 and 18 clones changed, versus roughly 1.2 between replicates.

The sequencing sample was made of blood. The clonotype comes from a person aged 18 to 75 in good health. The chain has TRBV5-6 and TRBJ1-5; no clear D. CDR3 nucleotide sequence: TGTGCCAGCAGCTTGTCCGGAAATCAGCCCCAGCATTTT. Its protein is CASSLSGNQPQHF.